This TCR beta chain was sequenced for a study of response to subunit inactivated influenza vaccine. Study-level results: Authors suggested few new T cells are recruited by each seasonal influenza vaccination.

Germline CDR1 is LGHNA and CDR2 is YSLEER. With 0 bases removed from V and 10 bases from J, the gap between germline ends came to 10 bases. The CDR3 totals 13 residues. Via MiXCR, TCRdb re-called the RT-PCR reads, giving one row per CDR3 protein. This sample yields 800,000 to 1,000,000 distinct CDR3 sequences, of which around 21% are seen a single time; roughly a tenth belongs to the top ten. Comments on this clonotype: Its antigen is unidentified.

The receptor's source is a man aged 45 to 65 who received an inactivated influenza vaccine. Specimen: PBMCs from blood, collected 4 to 6 days after vaccination. The rearrangement joins TRBV4-3 to TRBJ2-1; D remains unclear. CDR3 bases: TGCGCCAGCAGCCAAGATACGGGCCGGGAGCAGTTCTTC. Translating it yields CASSQDTGREQFF.